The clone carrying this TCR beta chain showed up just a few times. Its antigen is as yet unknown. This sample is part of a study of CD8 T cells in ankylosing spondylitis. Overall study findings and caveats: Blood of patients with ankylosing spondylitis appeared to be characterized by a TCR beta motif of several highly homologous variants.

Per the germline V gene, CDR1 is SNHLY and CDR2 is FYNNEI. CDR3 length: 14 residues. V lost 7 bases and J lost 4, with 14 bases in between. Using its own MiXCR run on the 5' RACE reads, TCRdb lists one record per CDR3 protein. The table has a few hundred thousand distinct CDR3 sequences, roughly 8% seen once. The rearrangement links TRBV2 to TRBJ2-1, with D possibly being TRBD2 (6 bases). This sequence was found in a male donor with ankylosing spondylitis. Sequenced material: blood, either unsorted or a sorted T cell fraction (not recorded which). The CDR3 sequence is CASKGLLSYNEQFF. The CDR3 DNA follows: TGTGCCAGCAAGGGACTTCTTTCTTACAATGAGCAGTTCTTC.